These 3 T cell receptor beta chains originate from one sample sequenced in a study of blood T cells in healthy people across ages. Combining a sample-barcoded 5' primer with a J-beta primer mix, a second PCR ran for roughly 6 to 11 cycles. TCRdb reanalysed the 5' RACE reads using MiXCR and keeps one entry per CDR3 protein. The profile shows around 800,000 distinct CDR3 sequences, approximately 53% of them singletons. Sample: blood. The receptors were gathered from a man older than 75 in good health.

This clonotype occurred once. V is TRBV20-1 and J is TRBJ2-3, with D maybe TRBD1 (9 bases). The germline CDR1 and CDR2 sequences are DFQATT and SNEGSKA (reference sequence). Trimming pared 6 bases from V and 1 base from J, leaving 17 bases between. This CDR3 is built from 15 residues. CDR3 nucleotides: TGCAGTGCCAGCGGGGGACAGGGCGGCACAGATACGCAGTATTTT. Protein product: CSASGGQGGTDTQYF.

V and J are TRBV5-6 and TRBJ1-4; a weak D match, TRBD1 (6 bases). The CDR3 consists of 15 residues. V lost 0 bases, J lost 4 bases, and 10 bases lay in between. Looked up from germline, CDR1 is SGHDT and CDR2 is YYEEEE. The CDR3 DNA sequence: TGTGCCAGCAGCTTGGTAGGACAGCTTAATGAAAAACTGTTTTTT. It specifies CASSLVGQLNEKLFF.

Notes on this clonotype: It may be a read error: a sequence one base away is much more abundant. The chain carries TRBV4-2 and TRBJ2-1; perhaps TRBD2 as D (5 bases). V was shortened by 0 bases and J by 13 bases, with 13 bases between the two germline ends. The CDR3 is 13 residues long. CDR1 is LGHNA and CDR2 is YNFKEQ in the germline V gene. Here the CDR3 reads CASSQDRRETQFF. As DNA, the CDR3 is TGTGCCAGCAGCCAAGACCGTAGGGAGACCCAGTTCTTC.